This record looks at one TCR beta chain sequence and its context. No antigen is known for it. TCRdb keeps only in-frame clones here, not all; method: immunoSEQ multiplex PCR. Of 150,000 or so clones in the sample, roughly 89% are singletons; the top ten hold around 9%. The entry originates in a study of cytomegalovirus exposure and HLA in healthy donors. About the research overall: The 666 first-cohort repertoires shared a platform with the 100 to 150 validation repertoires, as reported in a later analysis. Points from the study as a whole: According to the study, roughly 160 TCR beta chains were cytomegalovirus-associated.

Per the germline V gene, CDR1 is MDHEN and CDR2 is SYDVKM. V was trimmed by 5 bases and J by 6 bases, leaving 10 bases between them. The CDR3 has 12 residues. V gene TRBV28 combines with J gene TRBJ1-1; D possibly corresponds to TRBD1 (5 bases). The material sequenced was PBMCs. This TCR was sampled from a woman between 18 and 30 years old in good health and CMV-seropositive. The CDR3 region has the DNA TGTGCCAGCAGTCTGGGGCAGTCTGAAGCTTTCTTT. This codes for CASSLGQSEAFF.